This T cell receptor beta chain originates from a study of blood T cell repertoires in COVID-19. The overall study: Sites across the United States, Italy and Spain contributed samples from acute and convalescent COVID-19.

Original analysis: Scientists estimated how many nucleated cells there were by amplifying reference gene primers. TCRdb's copy holds only in-frame clones and misses some; the assay was immunoSEQ multiplex PCR. Clonal size and the V and J genes are those of that table, whereas D and trimming came from the DNA. The table lists tens of thousands of clones, around 80% of them singletons. CDR3 length equals 14 residues. Germline values: CDR1 SNHLY, CDR2 FYNNEI. The J segment lost 5 bases and the V segment lost 4 bases, leaving 4 bases of the junction unmatched. The receptor was isolated from a woman of 80 years or more with acute or convalescent COVID-19. V usage is TRBV2 and J usage is TRBJ1-1; TRBD1 matches 10 bases. The sample was peripheral blood. CDR3 DNA sequence: TGTGCCAGCAGTGGGGACAGGGGCGGGACTGAAGCTTTCTTT. Translated, it gives CASSGDRGGTEAFF. Supplemented by reference TRBV2 and TRBJ1-1, the full variable domain reads EPEVTQTPSHQVTQMGQEVILRCVPISNHLYFYWYRQILGQKVEFLVSFYNNEISEKSEIFDDQFSVERPDGSNFTLKIRSTKLEDSAMYFCASSGDRGGTEAFFGQGTRLTVV.